This T cell receptor beta chain is drawn from a study of shared clonotypes between healthy human individuals. The CDR3 is 14 amino acids. Germline V CDR1 and CDR2: MDHEN, SYDVKM. V gave up 0 bases and J gave up 2 bases, with 7 bases separating them. Produced via immunoSEQ multiplex PCR; TCRdb's table is partial and in-frame only. Of around 1.9 million clones detected, about 93% appear once; the ten largest clones hold about 1.5%. Selected positively for CCR7 and CD45RO-negative, naive CD8 cells excluded terminally differentiated effector memory CD45RA+ cells. This receptor was obtained from a man aged 18 to 29 in good health. Some clones in this sample may be carry-over from other donors' samples. Sequencing was performed on naive CD8+ T cells from PBMCs. The chain joins TRBV28 to TRBJ1-2, with D unclear. This CDR3 reads CASSLWGQNYGYTF. CDR3 DNA sequence: TGTGCCAGCAGTTTATGGGGCCAAAACTATGGCTACACCTTC.